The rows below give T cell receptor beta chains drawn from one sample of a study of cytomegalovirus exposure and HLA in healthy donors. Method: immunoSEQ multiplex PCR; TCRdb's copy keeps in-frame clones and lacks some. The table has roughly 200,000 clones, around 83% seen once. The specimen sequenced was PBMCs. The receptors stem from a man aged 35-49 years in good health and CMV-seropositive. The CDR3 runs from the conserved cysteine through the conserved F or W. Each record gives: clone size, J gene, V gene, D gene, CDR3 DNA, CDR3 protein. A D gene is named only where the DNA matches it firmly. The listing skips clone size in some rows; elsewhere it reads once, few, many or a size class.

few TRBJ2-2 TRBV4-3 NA TGCGCCAGCAGCCAAGATTGGGTCCCGGAGCTAGTCGGGGTTAGCGGGGAGCTGTTTTTT CASSQDWVPELVGVSGELFF
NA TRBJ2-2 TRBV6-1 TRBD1 TGTGCCAGCAGGGCGGGACAGGGGATCGCCGGGGAGCTGTTTTTT CASRAGQGIAGELFF
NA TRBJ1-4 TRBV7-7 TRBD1 TGTGCTAGCAGCTCCGGGACAGGGTGGGGTGAAAAACTGTTTTTT CASSSGTGWGEKLFF
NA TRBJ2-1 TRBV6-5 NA TGTGCCAGCAGTTATGGTAAGGCTAGCCCCTACAATGAGCAGTTCTTC CASSYGKASPYNEQFF
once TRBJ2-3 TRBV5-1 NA TGCGCCAGCAGCCGCGAAGGCACAGATACGCAGTATTTT CASSREGTDTQYF
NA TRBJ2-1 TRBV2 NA TGTGCCAGCCCCTCGGGGAATGAGCAGTTCTTC CASPSGNEQFF
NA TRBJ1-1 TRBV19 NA TGTGCCAGTAGTATAACAGCCCTGATGAACACTGAAGCTTTCTTT CASSITALMNTEAFF
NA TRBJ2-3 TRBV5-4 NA TGTGCCAGCAGCTCACCCTTAGGAGGCGAACCAGATACGCAGTATTTT CASSSPLGGEPDTQYF
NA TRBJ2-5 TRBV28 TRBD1 TGTGCCAGCGGACAGGGGGCATTTCGGGAGACCCAGTACTTC CASGQGAFRETQYF
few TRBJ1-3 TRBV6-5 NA TGTGCCAGCAGTTTGGCGGGGACGGGAAACACCATATATTTT CASSLAGTGNTIYF
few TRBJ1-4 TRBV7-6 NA TGTGCCAGCAGCTTAAAAACCCTGGGCAGGGTCTGGACTAATGAAAAACTGTTTTTT CASSLKTLGRVWTNEKLFF
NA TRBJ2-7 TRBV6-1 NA TGTGCCAGCAGTGAAGTCGACACTGACTACGAGCAGTACTTC CASSEVDTDYEQYF
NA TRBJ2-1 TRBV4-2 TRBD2 TGTGCCAGCAGCCAAGTATCCTCTACTAGCGGGGCCTCCTACAATGAGCAGTTCTTC CASSQVSSTSGASYNEQFF
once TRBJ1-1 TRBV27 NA TGTGCCAGCAGTTTAGGGCCGGGGCGGGGGTGGTCTGAAGCTTTCTTT CASSLGPGRGWSEAFF
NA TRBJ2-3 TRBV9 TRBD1 TGTGCCAGCAGCATAAGACAGGGAACAGATACGCAGTATTTT CASSIRQGTDTQYF
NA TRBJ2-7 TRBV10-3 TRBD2 TGTGCCATCAGCCCACTAGCGGGAGGGCCCAACGAGCAGTACTTC CAISPLAGGPNEQYF
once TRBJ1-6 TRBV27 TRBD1 TGTGCCAGCAGGTCAGGGGGGATTTCACCCCTCCACTTT CASRSGGISPLHF
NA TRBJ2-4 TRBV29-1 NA TGCAGCGTTGAATGGTGGGTCCCCAAAAACAGTCAGTACTTC CSVEWWVPKNSQYF
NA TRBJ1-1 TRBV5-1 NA TGCGCCAGCAGCTTATACCACCCGGGTTCGGACACTGAAGCTTTCTTT CASSLYHPGSDTEAFF
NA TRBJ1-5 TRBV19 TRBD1 TGTGCCAGTAGTGTACAGGGGAGCAATCAGCCCCAGCATTTT CASSVQGSNQPQHF
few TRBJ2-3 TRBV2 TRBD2 TGTGCCAGCAGTGGAGCGGGAGTTGACACAGATACGCAGTATTTT CASSGAGVDTDTQYF
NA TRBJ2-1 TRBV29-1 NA TGCAGCGTTGAACGGACTCGCGAAAGACGTAGCTCCTACAATGAGCAGTTCTTC CSVERTRERRSSYNEQFF
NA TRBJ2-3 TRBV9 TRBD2 TGTGCCAGCAGCGTAGCTGGAGGGCTAGCGGGAGGGCCAGATACGCAGTATTTT CASSVAGGLAGGPDTQYF
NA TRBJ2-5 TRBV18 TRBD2 TGTGCCAGCTCAAAAGAATCGGGAACTAGCGGGACCGAGACCCAGTACTTC CASSKESGTSGTETQYF
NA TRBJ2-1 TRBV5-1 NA TGCGCCAGCAGCTTGGGACAGCTCTCCAATGAGCAGTTCTTC CASSLGQLSNEQFF
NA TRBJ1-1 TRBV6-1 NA TGTGCCAGCAGTGAAATCGAGATACGGGGGACTGAAGCTTTCTTT CASSEIEIRGTEAFF
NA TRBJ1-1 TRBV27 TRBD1 TGTGCCAGCCGAATACAGGGGGCTAACACTGAAGCTTTCTTT CASRIQGANTEAFF
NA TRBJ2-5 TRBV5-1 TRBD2 TGCGCCAGCAGCCTTCGGACTAGCGGGGCGGGACTGGAGACCCAGTACTTC CASSLRTSGAGLETQYF
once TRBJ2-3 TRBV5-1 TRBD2 TGCGCCAGCAGAAGCGGGAAGGCCACAGATACGCAGTATTTT CASRSGKATDTQYF
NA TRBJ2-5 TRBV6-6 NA TGTGCCAGCACTCCCCGGCGGGGTCGGGAGACCCAGTACTTC CASTPRRGRETQYF
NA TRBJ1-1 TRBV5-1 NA TGCGCCAGCAGCGCGATAACCGGGGGGACTGAAGCTTTCTTT CASSAITGGTEAFF
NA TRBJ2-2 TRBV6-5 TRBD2 TGTGCCAGCAGTTCTGCGGGGGGGGCCGGGGAGCTGTTTTTT CASSSAGGAGELFF
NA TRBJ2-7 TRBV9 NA TGTGCCAGCAGCGTAAAGTACAGCTCCTACGAGCAGTACTTC CASSVKYSSYEQYF
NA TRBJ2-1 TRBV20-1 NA TGCAGTGCTAGACTAGTGCATGAGCAGTTCTTC CSARLVHEQFF
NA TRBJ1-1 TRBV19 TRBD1 TGTGCCACCGCGACAGGGGGAAGGACTGAAGCTTTCTTT CATATGGRTEAFF